Listed here are 14 T cell receptor beta chains from one sample, sequenced in a study of blood T cell repertoires in COVID-19. The method was immunoSEQ multiplex PCR; TCRdb's version includes in-frame clones alone and lacks a portion of them. Of around 270,000 clones listed, about 88% are singletons. The specimen was peripheral blood. The origin of the receptors is a man aged 30-40 years with active or convalescent COVID-19.

The chain recombines TRBV10-1 with TRBJ1-5; 8 bases map to TRBD1. The J segment lost 8 bases and the V segment lost 6 bases, leaving 6 bases of the junction unmatched. This CDR3 spans 13 amino acids. Germline V CDR1 and CDR2: WNHNN, SYGVQD (reference sequence). CDR3 sequence (DNA): TGCGCCAGCAGCGGACAGGGTTCGGAGCCCCAGCATTTT. Encoded protein: CASSGQGSEPQHF.

The chain is built from TRBV9 and TRBJ2-1; 12 bases align to TRBD2. Germline CDR1 reads SGDLS; CDR2 reads YYNGEE. The CDR3 has 16 amino acids. V gave up 7 bases and J gave up 6 bases; unmatched junction bases: 11. The CDR3 DNA sequence: TGTGCCAGCGACCGTGCCGGACTAGCGGGGATCAATGAGCAGTTCTTC. Translating gives CASDRAGLAGINEQFF.

V gene TRBV7-6 combines with J gene TRBJ2-6; D is unresolved. The V gene lost 5 bases and the J gene lost 0 bases, with 5 bases spanning the gap. Germline V gene lookup returns CDR1 SGHVS and CDR2 FNYEAQ. The CDR3 sequence is 14 residues long. CDR3 region: CASSPSSGANVLTF. DNA of the CDR3: TGTGCCAGCAGCCCCTCCTCTGGGGCCAACGTCCTGACTTTC.

The genes are TRBV30 and TRBJ1-6; 7 bases align to TRBD1. The CDR3 is 13 residues long. From germline, CDR1 is GTSNPN and CDR2 SVGIG (reference sequence). V dropped 5 bases and J dropped 10; count of bases not matched to a gene: 8. The CDR3 is CAWADREASPLHF. In nucleotides, the CDR3 is TGTGCCTGGGCAGACAGGGAAGCCTCACCCCTCCACTTT.

The chain employs TRBV4-3 and TRBJ2-7; maybe TRBD2 (6 bases). This CDR3 spans 14 amino acids. Per the germline V gene, CDR1 is LGHNA and CDR2 is YSLEER. V gave up 1 base and J gave up 3 bases, with 10 bases separating them. DNA for the CDR3: TGCGCCAGCAGCCAAGGACTAGGAAACTACGAGCAGTACTTC. As protein: CASSQGLGNYEQYF.

This clone was detected a few times. The V and J genes are TRBV7-2 and TRBJ2-2; tentatively, D is TRBD2 (5 bases). This CDR3 region has 13 residues. The V end lost 5 bases, the J end lost 7 bases, and 11 bases lay between the germline ends. Looked up from germline, CDR1 is SGHTA and CDR2 is FQGNSA. CDR3 sequence (DNA): TGTGCCAGCAGCCCCTCCCGGGGCGGGGAGCTGTTTTTT. Protein product: CASSPSRGGELFF. Drawing the rest from reference TRBV7-2 and TRBJ2-2, the complete variable domain is GAGVSQSPSNKVTEKGKDVELRCDPISGHTALYWYRQSLGQGLEFLIYFQGNSAPDKSGLPSDRFSAERTGGSVSTLTIQRTQQEDSAVYLCASSPSRGGELFFGEGSRLTVL.

This clone was observed a single time. V is TRBV19 and J is TRBJ1-4, with 10 bases aligning to TRBD1. This CDR3 is built from 15 residues. Trimming took 7 bases from V and 8 from J; bases not matched to a gene: 10. Germline-derived CDR1 and CDR2 are LNHDA and SQIVND (reference sequence). CDR3 coding DNA: TGTGCCAGTAACGATGGGACAGGGGAGTGGGAAAAACTGTTTTTT. Protein product: CASNDGTGEWEKLFF.

The V and J genes are TRBV11-2 and TRBJ2-2; 8 nucleotides agree with TRBD2. The CDR3 length is 19 residues. Germline-derived CDR1 and CDR2 are SGHAT and FQNNGV. V gave up 9 bases and J gave up 1 base; unmatched junction bases: 19. The CDR3 region is CASQVPGLGGSVNTGELFF. The CDR3 region has the DNA TGTGCCAGTCAAGTCCCGGGACTAGGCGGTTCGGTGAACACCGGGGAGCTGTTTTTT.

The V call is TRBV25-1, the J call TRBJ2-7, with 9 bases aligning to TRBD1. From germline, CDR1 is MGHDK and CDR2 SYGVNS. The length of the CDR3 is 15 residues. Trimming cost V 6 bases and J 3 bases; bases outside gene matches: 9. The CDR3 sequence is CASSPHRDRDYEQYF. DNA for the CDR3: TGTGCCAGCAGCCCTCACCGGGACAGGGACTACGAGCAGTACTTC.

Here the CDR3 reads CASSQSTGGGTEQFF. Here the CDR3 DNA reads TGTGCCAGCAGCCAATCTACAGGCGGGGGGACTGAGCAGTTCTTC. The gene calls are TRBV16 and TRBJ2-1, with 8 bases fitting TRBD2. CDR1 is KGHSY and CDR2 is FQNENV in the germline V gene. J gave up 9 bases and V 0 bases, and 7 bases lay outside the gene matches. The length of the CDR3 is 15 residues.

This clone has only one observation. The chain recombines TRBV7-9 with TRBJ1-5, with 9 bases aligning to TRBD1. V lost 0 bases, J lost 4 bases, and 7 bases stayed unmatched. Germline CDR1 and CDR2: SEHNR and FQNEAQ (reference sequence). The CDR3 runs to 17 residues. The CDR3 DNA reads as TGTGCCAGCAGCTTAGCTCCTAGGGGACAGGGAAATCAGCCCCAGCATTTT. It codes for CASSLAPRGQGNQPQHF.

V and J are TRBV11-3 and TRBJ2-5, with TRBD1 matching 10 bases. Germline V gives CDR1 SGHNT, CDR2 YENEEA. Trimming removed 5 bases from V and 4 bases from J; junction bases left unmatched: 7. The CDR3 has 15 residues. The CDR3 loop is CASSQGQGLSETQYF. The CDR3 DNA reads TGTGCCAGCAGCCAGGGACAGGGGTTATCAGAGACCCAGTACTTC. The full variable domain, with the rest looked up from reference TRBV11-3 and TRBJ2-5, is EAGVVQSPRYKIIEKKQPVAFWCNPISGHNTLYWYLQNLGQGPELLIRYENEEAVDDSQLPKDRFSAERLKGVDSTLKIQPAELGDSAVYLCASSQGQGLSETQYFGPGTRLLVL.

CDR3 amino acids: CASSLRTGGHYEQYF. CDR3 bases: TGTGCCAGCAGCTTAAGGACAGGGGGCCACTACGAGCAGTACTTC. This chain connects TRBV7-2 to TRBJ2-7; 11 bases are shared with TRBD1. V shed 2 bases and J 3 bases; nucleotides not matched to a gene: 3. From germline, CDR1 is SGHTA and CDR2 FQGNSA. CDR3 length equals 15 residues.

This clone was counted once. The V call is TRBV27, the J call TRBJ1-6; D unclear. Germline CDR1 and CDR2: MNHEY and SMNVEV (reference sequence). The CDR3 is made up of 13 amino acids. Deletions cut 6 bases from V and 2 bases from J, with 5 bases between. CDR3 region: CASSLAYNSPLHF. CDR3 nucleotides: TGTGCCAGCAGCCTAGCCTATAATTCACCCCTCCACTTT.